Included here is one T cell receptor beta chain sequence, with context. Original processing methods: By means of reference gene primer amplification, nucleated cell counts were estimated. Measured with immunoSEQ multiplex PCR; TCRdb has only the in-frame clones, and not every one. The V and J calls and clone size were taken over from that table, and D and trimming were inferred from the DNA. This sample carries 250,000 to 350,000 clones, around 90% of them seen once, and the ten largest clones take 2% to 3%. The record originates from a study of blood T cell repertoires in COVID-19. The J segment lost 1 base and the V segment lost 7 bases, leaving 5 bases of the junction unmatched. Germline-derived CDR1 and CDR2 are SNHLY and FYNNEI. The CDR3 is made up of 14 amino acids. Membership in each cohort depended on participant-reported clinical history.

This TCR was recovered from a man between 60 and 75 years old who had recovered from COVID-19. Material for sequencing was PBMCs or T cells enriched from blood (not recorded which). The chain recombines TRBV2 with TRBJ2-3; 7 bases line up with TRBD1. This CDR3 is CASTRDRRTDTQYF. In DNA form, the CDR3 reads TGTGCCAGCACCCGGGACAGACGCACAGATACGCAGTATTTT.